Listed below are T cell receptor beta chains from one sample, sequenced in a study of graft-versus-host responses after intestinal transplantation. Clones were read by immunoSEQ multiplex PCR, and TCRdb kept only the in-frame ones, dropping some. The data contain about 110,000 clones, more than 85% of them singletons. These receptors have no known antigen. The source material was unstimulated CD8+ T cells sorted from spleen or lymph node cells, sampled before transplant. The receptors were gathered from a human donor who was the organ donor for an intestinal transplant. The CDR3 runs from the conserved cysteine through the conserved F or W. Each record gives: D gene, V gene, CDR3 length, J gene, clone size, CDR3 DNA, CDR3 protein. D genes are given only for firm matches. Clone sizes are given selectively: once, few, many, or a class where the clone is expanded.

>TRBD2|TRBV6-5|15|TRBJ2-1|-
TGTGCCAGCACTTGGACTAGCGGGGGGTACAATGAGCAGTTCTTC
CASTWTSGGYNEQFF
>-|TRBV6-1|14|TRBJ2-2|-
TGTGCCAGCAGTGAATGGGTGAACACCGGGGAGCTGTTTTTT
CASSEWVNTGELFF
>-|TRBV9|13|TRBJ2-1|-
TGTGCCAGCAGCGTAGGGGGTAAGAGTGAGCAGTTCTTC
CASSVGGKSEQFF
>-|TRBV11-2|14|TRBJ2-7|-
TGTGCCAGCAGCTATAATAATCGGGGGTACGAGCAGTACTTC
CASSYNNRGYEQYF
>TRBD1|TRBV5-6|18|TRBJ2-7|-
TGTGCCAGCAGCGGGTGGAGAGTGGACAGGGCCGCATCCTACGAGCAGTACTTC
CASSGWRVDRAASYEQYF
>-|TRBV25-1|16|TRBJ1-4|-
TGTGCCAGCAGTGAGCCCGGCGGAGGGGGAGGTGAAAAACTGTTTTTT
CASSEPGGGGGEKLFF
>-|TRBV11-2|13|TRBJ1-4|-
TGTGCCAGCAGCTTAGACGTTGGTGGAAAACTGTTTTTT
CASSLDVGGKLFF
>-|TRBV6-1|12|TRBJ2-1|-
TGTGCCAGCAATTGGGGGGTGGGTGAGCAGTTCTTC
CASNWGVGEQFF
>-|TRBV19|15|TRBJ2-3|once
TGTGCCAGTATCCCAGGAGGGGGGTACACAGATACGCAGTATTTT
CASIPGGGYTDTQYF
>-|TRBV6-6|15|TRBJ1-2|few
TGTGCCAGCAGTCCGAGCCATGGCTTAAACTATGGCTACACCTTC
CASSPSHGLNYGYTF
>TRBD1|TRBV6-5|14|TRBJ1-1|-
TGTGCCAGCAGTCGACAGGGACTGAACACTGAAGCTTTCTTT
CASSRQGLNTEAFF
>-|TRBV11-2|15|TRBJ2-1|-
TGTGCCAGCAGCCATGGCGCTAGTTGGGCCAATGAGCAGTTCTTC
CASSHGASWANEQFF
>-|TRBV7-9|11|TRBJ1-5|-
TGTGCCAGCAGCTTGCACCAGCCCCAGCATTTT
CASSLHQPQHF
>TRBD2|TRBV19|13|TRBJ2-7|-
TGTGCCAGTAGTACTAGCGGCTCCTACGAGCAGTACTTC
CASSTSGSYEQYF
>TRBD1|TRBV4-3|16|TRBJ2-2|-
TGCGCCAGCAGCCCGTGGACAGGTTCGAACACCGGGGAGCTGTTTTTT
CASSPWTGSNTGELFF
>-|TRBV19|16|TRBJ1-1|-
TGTGCCAGTAGTACGTCCAGAACAGGGTATGACACTGAAGCTTTCTTT
CASSTSRTGYDTEAFF
>TRBD2|TRBV4-2|17|TRBJ2-5|-
TGTGCCAGCAGCCAAGTCGGCGGGGGATACGAGGGAGAGACCCAGTACTTC
CASSQVGGGYEGETQYF
>-|TRBV4-1|14|TRBJ2-5|-
TGCGCCAGCAGCCGGGGCGTCGGGGCCGAGACCCAGTACTTC
CASSRGVGAETQYF
>-|TRBV6-5|13|TRBJ2-7|-
TGTGCCAGCAGCAAGACGGAAACCTACGAGCAGTACTTC
CASSKTETYEQYF
>TRBD1|TRBV4-1|15|TRBJ2-2|-
TGCGCCAGCAGCCAAGGGACAGGGTTCACCGGGGAGCTGTTTTTT
CASSQGTGFTGELFF
>TRBD2|TRBV4-1|17|TRBJ2-5|-
TGCGCCAGCAGCCAGAAGATTCTAGCGGGAGGCTCGGAGACCCAGTACTTC
CASSQKILAGGSETQYF
>-|TRBV27|19|TRBJ1-6|-
TGTGCCAGCAGTTTAAAGGGACCGACTTTATCCCAAAATAATTCACCCCTCCACTTT
CASSLKGPTLSQNNSPLHF
>-|TRBV19|12|TRBJ2-2|-
TGTGCCAGTAGAACACACACCGGGGAGCTGTTTTTT
CASRTHTGELFF
>TRBD1|TRBV6-5|14|TRBJ1-2|-
TGTGCCAGCAGTTACGGGACAGGGTATGGGGGCTACACCTTC
CASSYGTGYGGYTF
>-|TRBV28|17|TRBJ1-1|-
TGTGCCAGCAGTGAAAACACAGGTGATATAATGAACACTGAAGCTTTCTTT
CASSENTGDIMNTEAFF
>TRBD1|TRBV6-1|15|TRBJ1-3|-
TGTGCCAGCAGTGAGGACAGGGCCTCTGGAAACACCATATATTTT
CASSEDRASGNTIYF
>-|TRBV28|13|TRBJ1-2|once
TGTGCCGCTCACGACAGTTCTTTTTATGGCTACACCTTC
CAAHDSSFYGYTF
>-|TRBV4-1|16|TRBJ2-3|-
TGCGCCAGCAGCCAAGGACCGGGACGGAGCACAGATACGCAGTATTTT
CASSQGPGRSTDTQYF
>-|TRBV20-1|11|TRBJ2-7|-
TGCAGTGCTGTGTTGGATGGCGAGCAGTACTTC
CSAVLDGEQYF
>-|TRBV2|15|TRBJ2-7|-
TGTGCCAGCAGTGAAGGCTGGGACAATTCCTACGAGCAGTACTTC
CASSEGWDNSYEQYF
>-|TRBV27|11|TRBJ1-2|-
TGTGCCAGCGGTGGGGGGGATGGCTACACCTTC
CASGGGDGYTF
>-|TRBV27|13|TRBJ2-1|-
TGTGCCAGCAGTAGCGGGTCCTACAATGAGCAGTTCTTC
CASSSGSYNEQFF
>-|TRBV27|15|TRBJ1-5|-
TGTGCCAGCAGTTTGGGGGGCCTAAGCAATCAGCCCCAGCATTTT
CASSLGGLSNQPQHF
>-|TRBV27|14|TRBJ1-5|-
TGTGCCAGCAGCGAAGGGCAAGGCAATCAGCCCCAGCATTTT
CASSEGQGNQPQHF
>-|TRBV7-8|17|TRBJ2-7|-
TGTGCCAGCAGCTTAGCTATCCCCCAGCGGGCGGACTACGAGCAGTACTTC
CASSLAIPQRADYEQYF
>-|TRBV29-1|15|TRBJ2-1|-
TGCAGCGTTGAAACCCATTCGAGCTCCTACAATGAGCAGTTCTTC
CSVETHSSSYNEQFF
>-|TRBV14|16|TRBJ2-7|-
TGTGCCAGCAGCCAAGATTGGGCTGACGGCTCCTACGAGCAGTACTTC
CASSQDWADGSYEQYF
>-|TRBV29-1|14|TRBJ2-1|-
TGCAGCGTTGAGATGGAGAGCCCGACCCTCCAGCAGTTCTTC
CSVEMESPTLQQFF
>-|TRBV13|17|TRBJ2-5|-
TGTGCCAGCAGCTTCTCCCTCTCCTCGGACAGCCAAGAGACCCAGTACTTC
CASSFSLSSDSQETQYF
>-|TRBV4-3|17|TRBJ2-1|-
TGCGCCAGCAGCCAAGAATATTCCCTTCTCGACGACAATGAGCAGTTCTTC
CASSQEYSLLDDNEQFF
>-|TRBV27|13|TRBJ2-1|-
TGTGCCAGCAGTTTCGGGGATCCGAATGAGCAGTTCTTC
CASSFGDPNEQFF
>TRBD2|TRBV7-2|15|TRBJ2-5|-
TGTGCCAGCAGCCCGCCTAGCGGTAATCCTGGAGAGCAGTACTTC
CASSPPSGNPGEQYF
>TRBD1|TRBV27|15|TRBJ1-2|-
TGTGCCAGCAGTTTTGGGACAGGGCGAGGCAATGGCTACACCTTC
CASSFGTGRGNGYTF
>-|TRBV10-3|16|TRBJ2-5|few
TGTGCCATCAGTGAGTCGACAACGGGCGGGTGGTCGGCCCAGTACTTC
CAISESTTGGWSAQYF
>-|TRBV27|15|TRBJ1-2|-
TGTGCCAGCGGTCCACGGGGGGCGATGGGCTATGGCTACACCTTC
CASGPRGAMGYGYTF
>TRBD2|TRBV4-2|16|TRBJ2-7|-
TGTGCCAGCAGCCAAGATCTAGCGGGAGGCCCCTACGAGCAGTACTTC
CASSQDLAGGPYEQYF
>-|TRBV9|14|TRBJ2-1|-
TGTGCCAGCAGCCTCTCACCGGGACTCAATGAGCAGTTCTTC
CASSLSPGLNEQFF
>-|TRBV9|13|TRBJ2-5|-
TGTGCCAGCAGCGCGGGGTACCAAGAGACCCAGTACTTC
CASSAGYQETQYF
>TRBD2|TRBV13|13|TRBJ2-7|-
TGTGCCAGCAGCTCGGGAGGGGACTACGAGCAGTACTTC
CASSSGGDYEQYF
>TRBD1|TRBV18|15|TRBJ2-7|-
TGTGCCAGCTCACCACCGGACAGGCCAACCTACGAGCAGTACTTC
CASSPPDRPTYEQYF
>TRBD1|TRBV6-1|16|TRBJ2-2|-
TGTGCCAGCAGTGAGGGGGGGGACAGGGTAACCGGGGAGCTGTTTTTT
CASSEGGDRVTGELFF